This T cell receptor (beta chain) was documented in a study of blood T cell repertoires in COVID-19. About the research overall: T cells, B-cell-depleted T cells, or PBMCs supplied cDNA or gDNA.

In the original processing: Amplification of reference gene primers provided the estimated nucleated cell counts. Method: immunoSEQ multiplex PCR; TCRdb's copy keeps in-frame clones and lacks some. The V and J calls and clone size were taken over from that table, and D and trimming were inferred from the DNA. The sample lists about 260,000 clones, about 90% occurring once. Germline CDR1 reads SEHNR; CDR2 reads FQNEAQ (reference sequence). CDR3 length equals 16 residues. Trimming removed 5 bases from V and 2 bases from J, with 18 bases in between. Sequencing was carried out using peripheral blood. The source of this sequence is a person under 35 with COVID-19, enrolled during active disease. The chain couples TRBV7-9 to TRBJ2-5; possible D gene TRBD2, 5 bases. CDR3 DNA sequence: TGTGCCAGCAGCGACCGAAGAGAGGGCCCGCAAGAGACCCAGTACTTC. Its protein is CASSDRREGPQETQYF.